The next 13 T cell receptor beta chains were all read from a single sample in a study of blood T cells in healthy people across ages. A second about 6 to 11 cycle PCR used barcoded and J-beta primers. TCRdb passed the 5' RACE reads through MiXCR, listing each CDR3 protein once. Of roughly 800,000 distinct CDR3 sequences listed, 58% were seen once; the top ten hold 22%. Sequencing used blood. These receptors were obtained from a young man in good health.

This clonotype was picked up one time. The chain joins TRBV9 to TRBJ2-3, with TRBD2 matching 9 bases. J lost 10 bases, V lost 0 bases, and 15 bases had no gene match. This CDR3 region has 17 residues. From germline, CDR1 is SGDLS and CDR2 YYNGEE. In DNA, the CDR3 is TGTGCCAGCAGCGTAGAAGCCCTAGCGGGACTTGTACGCCCGCAGTATTTT. Translating it yields CASSVEALAGLVRPQYF. The entire variable domain, with the rest obtained from reference TRBV9 and TRBJ2-3, is as follows: DSGVTQTPKHLITATGQRVTLRCSPRSGDLSVYWYQQSLDQGLQFLIQYYNGEERAKGNILERFSAQQFPDLHSELNLSSLELGDSALYFCASSVEALAGLVRPQYFGPGTRLTVL.

The genes are TRBV6-2 or TRBV6-3 and TRBJ2-3, with D uncertain. The V gene's germline CDR1 is MNHEY and CDR2 SVGEGT. This CDR3 spans 13 amino acids. V was pared by 8 bases and J by 1 base, with 10 bases between. CDR3: CASRPLGTDTQYF. The CDR3 DNA sequence: TGTGCCAGCCGGCCTTTGGGCACAGATACGCAGTATTTT.

This clonotype was counted ten times or more. V gene TRBV7-3 combines with J gene TRBJ2-5, with 7 bases lining up with TRBD2. The germline V gene encodes CDR1 SGHTA and CDR2 FQGTGA. This CDR3 has 11 residues. V was pared by 8 bases and J by 4 bases, with 1 base of the junction left unmatched. This chain's CDR3 is CASGEGETQYF. The CDR3 DNA reads TGTGCCAGCGGGGAGGGAGAGACCCAGTACTTC.

The V call is TRBV10-3, the J call TRBJ1-2; D is perhaps TRBD1 (5 bases). Trimming removed 4 bases at V and 6 bases at J, with 12 bases between. Germline V gene lookup returns CDR1 ENHRY and CDR2 SYGVKD. The CDR3 is 13 residues long. In DNA, the CDR3 is TGTGCCATCAGTGGTGTAGGGGTTGATGGCTACACCTTC. Translated: CAISGVGVDGYTF.

This chain connects TRBV5-1 to TRBJ2-5; 7 bases line up with TRBD1. The better agreement between TRBJ2-7 and the DNA end casts doubt on the J call. Germline lookup yields CDR1 SGHRS and CDR2 YFSETQ. This CDR3 has 14 residues. DNA for the CDR3: TGCGCCAGCAGCTTGGGACAGGGAACGCGCGAGCAGTACTTC. Translating gives CASSLGQGTREQYF.

The V call is TRBV3-1, the J call TRBJ2-5, with D possibly being TRBD1 (6 bases). The CDR3 length is 15 residues. Trimming left V 1 base short and J 5 bases short, with 14 bases between. CDR1 is LGHDT, CDR2 YNNKEL, per germline (reference sequence). The CDR3 loop reads CASSQGPHRVETQYF. The CDR3 DNA is TGTGCCAGCAGCCAAGGTCCCCACAGGGTTGAGACCCAGTACTTC.

The chain is built from TRBV7-9 and TRBJ2-5; TRBD1 is a possible D gene (5 bases). There are 14 residues in the CDR3. The germline V gene has CDR1 SEHNR and CDR2 FQNEAQ (reference sequence). Trimming removed 5 bases at V and 1 base at J, with 11 bases between. The DNA for the CDR3 is TGTGCCAGCAGCATCAGGGATCCCCAAGAGACCCAGTACTTC. Its translation: CASSIRDPQETQYF.

This clonotype was picked up one time. The chain combines TRBV20-1 with TRBJ2-7, with no clear D. TRBJ2-5 explains the end of the DNA better; the J call may be wrong. Germline V gene lookup returns CDR1 DFQATT and CDR2 SNEGSKA (reference sequence). This CDR3 region has 12 residues. The CDR3 nucleotides are TGCAGTGCGCCGAGGATGGGAGAGACCCAGTACTTC. Protein product: CSAPRMGETQYF.

The chain links TRBV6-6 to TRBJ1-1, with a tentative D call TRBD1 (5 bases). Germline CDR1 MNHNY, CDR2 SVGAGI (reference sequence). CDR3 size: 14 residues. V shed 5 bases and J shed 9 bases, with 19 bases lying between them. The CDR3 loop is CASSGTVTACKAFF. The CDR3 nucleotides are TGTGCCAGCAGTGGGACGGTCACCGCATGTAAAGCTTTCTTT.

The V and J genes are TRBV20-1 and TRBJ2-5; D may match TRBD1 or TRBD2 (5 bases each). V was shortened by 0 bases and J by 11 bases, with 13 bases between the two germline ends. This CDR3 has 12 amino acids. Looked up from germline, CDR1 is DFQATT and CDR2 is SNEGSKA (reference sequence). CDR3 DNA: TGCAGTGCTAGAGACCGGGGCTCGGGGCAGTACTTC. Its translation: CSARDRGSGQYF.

V usage is TRBV2 and J usage is TRBJ2-1; D gene uncertain. Germline-derived CDR1 and CDR2 are SNHLY and FYNNEI. The CDR3 totals 13 residues. Trimming shortened V by 7 bases and J by 1 base, and 8 bases separated the two germline ends. CDR3 in DNA: TGTGCCAGCATGACGGATTCCTACAATGAGCAGTTCTTC. Protein: CASMTDSYNEQFF. Looking up the rest from reference TRBV2 and TRBJ2-1 gives the full variable domain: EPEVTQTPSHQVTQMGQEVILRCVPISNHLYFYWYRQILGQKVEFLVSFYNNEISEKSEIFDDQFSVERPDGSNFTLKIRSTKLEDSAMYFCASMTDSYNEQFFGPGTRLTVL.

This clonotype was seen only once. This sequence joins TRBV6-6 and TRBJ2-7; 7 bases line up with TRBD1. V shed 6 bases, J shed 4 bases, and the junction held 3 bases outside the gene matches. Germline values: CDR1 MNHNY, CDR2 SVGAGI (reference sequence). CDR3 length: 12 amino acids. The CDR3 reads CASRDRHYEQYF. The CDR3 DNA follows: TGTGCCAGCAGGGACAGGCATTACGAGCAGTACTTC.

This clonotype appeared a few times. The rearrangement uses TRBV2 and TRBJ1-2; D perhaps matches TRBD1 (5 bases). In germline, CDR1 is SNHLY, CDR2 FYNNEI. The CDR3 has 12 residues. V lost 8 bases and J 8 bases, leaving 15 bases between the germline ends. Here the CDR3 DNA reads TGTGCCAGCGAGGAGCGGGGCGGAGGCTACACCTTC. Translation: CASEERGGGYTF.